This T cell receptor beta chain was recovered during a study of shared T cell receptors in the human thymus. The repertoire was sequenced with immunoSEQ multiplex PCR; TCRdb's copy has only in-frame clones and lacks some. This sample has fewer than 700,000 clones, with approximately 88% found just once. The CDR3 consists of 17 residues. The germline V gene encodes CDR1 SGHDT and CDR2 YYEEEE. V was clipped by 7 bases and J by 2 bases; unmatched bases: 8. The sample was also reused in another study, on human thymus T cells.

This sequence originates from a boy less than two years old with a congenital heart defect. The gene calls are TRBV5-6 and TRBJ2-1, with TRBD2 matching 14 bases. The sample consisted of thymocytes. This chain's CDR3 is CASGGLAGERTYNEQFF. In DNA, the CDR3 is TGTGCCAGCGGGGGACTAGCGGGAGAGAGGACCTACAATGAGCAGTTCTTC.